This entry features one TCR beta chain sequence. The germline CDR1 and CDR2 sequences are SQVTM and ANQGSEA. CDR3 length: 16 residues. V was clipped by 7 bases and J by 2 bases; unmatched bases: 13. TCRdb re-called the RACE reads through MiXCR, storing one row per CDR3 protein. Of 80,000 to 100,000 distinct CDR3 sequences listed, 11% are singletons. These data originate in a study of human T cells and chemical hapten exposure. Noted time point: patch test 3, about 24 weeks after DPC sensitization. Sample treatment: therapeutic diphenylcyclopropenone sensitization with weekly scalp DPC. The TCR comes from a woman under 40 with alopecia areata. Some clones in this sample may be carry-over from other donors' samples. This specimen consisted of whole blood, obtained in connection with sensitization to the hapten diphenylcyclopropenone (DPC). The rearrangement joins TRBV29-1 to TRBJ2-1, with 8 bases matching TRBD2. The CDR3 reads CSAPGVAGTTYNEQFF. CDR3 in DNA: TGCAGCGCCCCGGGGGTAGCGGGAACTACCTACAATGAGCAGTTCTTC.